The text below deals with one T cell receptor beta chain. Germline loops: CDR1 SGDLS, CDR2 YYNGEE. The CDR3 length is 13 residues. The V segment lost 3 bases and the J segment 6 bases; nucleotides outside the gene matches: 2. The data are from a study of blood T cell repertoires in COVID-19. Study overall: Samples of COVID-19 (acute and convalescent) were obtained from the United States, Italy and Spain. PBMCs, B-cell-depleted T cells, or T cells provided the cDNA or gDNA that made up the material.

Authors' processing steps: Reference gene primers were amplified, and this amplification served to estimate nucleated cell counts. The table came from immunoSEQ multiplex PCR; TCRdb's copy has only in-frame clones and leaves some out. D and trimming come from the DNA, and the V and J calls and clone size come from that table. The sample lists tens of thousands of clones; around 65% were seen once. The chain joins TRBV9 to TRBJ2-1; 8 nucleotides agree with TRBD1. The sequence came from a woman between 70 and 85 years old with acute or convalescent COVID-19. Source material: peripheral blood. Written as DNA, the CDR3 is TGTGCCAGCAGCGGACAGGGGAGCAATGAGCAGTTCTTC. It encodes CASSGQGSNEQFF.